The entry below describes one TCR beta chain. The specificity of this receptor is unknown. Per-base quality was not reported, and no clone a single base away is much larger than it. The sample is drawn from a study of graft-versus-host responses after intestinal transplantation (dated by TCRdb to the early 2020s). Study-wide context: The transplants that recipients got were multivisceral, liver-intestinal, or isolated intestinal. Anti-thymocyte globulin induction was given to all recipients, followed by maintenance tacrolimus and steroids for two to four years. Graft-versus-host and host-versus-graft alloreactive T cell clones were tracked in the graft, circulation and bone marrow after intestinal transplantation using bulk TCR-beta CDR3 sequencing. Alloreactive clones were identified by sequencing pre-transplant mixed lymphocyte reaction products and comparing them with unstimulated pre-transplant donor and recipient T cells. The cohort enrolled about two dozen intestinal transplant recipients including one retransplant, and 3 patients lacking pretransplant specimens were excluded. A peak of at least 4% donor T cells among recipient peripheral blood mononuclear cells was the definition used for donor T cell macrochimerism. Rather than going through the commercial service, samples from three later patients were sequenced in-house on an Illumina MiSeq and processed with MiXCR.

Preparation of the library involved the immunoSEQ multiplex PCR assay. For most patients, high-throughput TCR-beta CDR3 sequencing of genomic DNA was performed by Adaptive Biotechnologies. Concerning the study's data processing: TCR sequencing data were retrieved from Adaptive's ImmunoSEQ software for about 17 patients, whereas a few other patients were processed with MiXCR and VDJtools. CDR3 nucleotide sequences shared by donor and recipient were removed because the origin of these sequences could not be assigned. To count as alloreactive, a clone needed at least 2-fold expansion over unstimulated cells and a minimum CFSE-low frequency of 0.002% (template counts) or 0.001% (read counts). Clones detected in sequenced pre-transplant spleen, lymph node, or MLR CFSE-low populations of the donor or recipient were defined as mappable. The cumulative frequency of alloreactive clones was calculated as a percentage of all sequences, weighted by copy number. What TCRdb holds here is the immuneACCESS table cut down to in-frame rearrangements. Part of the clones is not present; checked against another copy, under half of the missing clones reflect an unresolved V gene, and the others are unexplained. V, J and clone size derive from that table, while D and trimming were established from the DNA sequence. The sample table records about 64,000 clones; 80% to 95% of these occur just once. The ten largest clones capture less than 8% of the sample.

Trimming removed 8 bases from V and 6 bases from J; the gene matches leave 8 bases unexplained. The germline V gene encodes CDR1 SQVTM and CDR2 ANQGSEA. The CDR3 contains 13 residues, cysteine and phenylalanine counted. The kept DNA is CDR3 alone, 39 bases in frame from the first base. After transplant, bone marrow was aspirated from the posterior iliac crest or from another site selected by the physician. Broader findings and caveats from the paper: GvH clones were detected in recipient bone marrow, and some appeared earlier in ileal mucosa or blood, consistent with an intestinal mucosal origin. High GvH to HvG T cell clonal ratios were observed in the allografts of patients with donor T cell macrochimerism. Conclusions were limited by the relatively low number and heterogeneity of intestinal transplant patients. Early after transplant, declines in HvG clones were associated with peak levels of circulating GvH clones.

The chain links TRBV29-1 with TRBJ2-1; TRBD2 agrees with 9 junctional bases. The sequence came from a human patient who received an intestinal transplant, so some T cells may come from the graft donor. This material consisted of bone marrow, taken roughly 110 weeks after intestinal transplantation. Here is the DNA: TGCAGCTTCCGGGTTAGCGGGAGCAATGAGCAGTTCTTC. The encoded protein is CSFRVSGSNEQFF.